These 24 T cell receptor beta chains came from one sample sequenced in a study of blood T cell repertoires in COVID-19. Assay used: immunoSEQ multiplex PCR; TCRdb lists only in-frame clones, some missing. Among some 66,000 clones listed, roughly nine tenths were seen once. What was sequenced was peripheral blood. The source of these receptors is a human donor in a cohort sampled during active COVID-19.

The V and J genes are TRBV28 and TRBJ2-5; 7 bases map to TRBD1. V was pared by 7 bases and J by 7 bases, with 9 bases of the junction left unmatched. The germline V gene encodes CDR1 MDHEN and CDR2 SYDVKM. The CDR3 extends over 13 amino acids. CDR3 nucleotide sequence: TGTGCCAGCACCAAAGAGACAGGGCGGACCCAGTACTTC. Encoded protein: CASTKETGRTQYF.

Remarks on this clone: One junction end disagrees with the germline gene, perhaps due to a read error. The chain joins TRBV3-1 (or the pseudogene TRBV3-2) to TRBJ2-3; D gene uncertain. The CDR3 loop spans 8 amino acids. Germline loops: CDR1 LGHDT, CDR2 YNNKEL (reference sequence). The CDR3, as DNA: TGCTGCACAGATACGCAGTATTTT. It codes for CCTDTQYF.

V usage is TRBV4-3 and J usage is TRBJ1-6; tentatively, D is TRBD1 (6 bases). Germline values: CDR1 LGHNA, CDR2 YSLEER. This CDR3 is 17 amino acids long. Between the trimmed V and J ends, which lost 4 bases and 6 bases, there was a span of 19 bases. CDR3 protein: CASSREGEDRSNSPLHF. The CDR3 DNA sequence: TGCGCCAGCAGCCGGGAGGGGGAAGACAGGAGTAATTCACCCCTCCACTTT.

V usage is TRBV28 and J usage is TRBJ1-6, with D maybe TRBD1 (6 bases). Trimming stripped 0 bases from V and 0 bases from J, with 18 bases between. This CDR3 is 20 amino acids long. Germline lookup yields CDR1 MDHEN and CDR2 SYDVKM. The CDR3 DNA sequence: TGTGCCAGCAGTTTATGGTCGGCGGACAGCTTGAGCTCCTATAATTCACCCCTCCACTTT. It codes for CASSLWSADSLSSYNSPLHF.

In nucleotides, the CDR3 is TGTGCCAGCAGCCAGGGGGCGCAAAATGAGCAGTTCTTC. Translation: CASSQGAQNEQFF. The rearrangement links TRBV6-6 to TRBJ2-1, with 8 bases that match TRBD1. CDR3 length: 13 residues. Germline assignment: CDR1 MNHNY and CDR2 SVGAGI (reference sequence). V trimming: 6 bases; J trimming: 7 bases; junction bases outside the gene matches: 5.

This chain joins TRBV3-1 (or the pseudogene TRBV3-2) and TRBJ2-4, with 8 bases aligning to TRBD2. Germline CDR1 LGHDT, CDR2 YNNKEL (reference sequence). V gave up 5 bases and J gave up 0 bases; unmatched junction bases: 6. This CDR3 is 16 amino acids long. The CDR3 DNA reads TGTGCCAGCAGCTACACTAGCGGACTAGCCAAAAACATTCAGTACTTC. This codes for CASSYTSGLAKNIQYF.

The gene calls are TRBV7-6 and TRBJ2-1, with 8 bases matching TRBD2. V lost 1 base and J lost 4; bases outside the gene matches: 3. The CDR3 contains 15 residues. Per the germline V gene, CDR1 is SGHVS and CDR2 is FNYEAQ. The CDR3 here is CASSLDSGEYNEQFF. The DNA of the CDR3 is TGTGCCAGCAGCTTAGATAGCGGGGAGTACAATGAGCAGTTCTTC.

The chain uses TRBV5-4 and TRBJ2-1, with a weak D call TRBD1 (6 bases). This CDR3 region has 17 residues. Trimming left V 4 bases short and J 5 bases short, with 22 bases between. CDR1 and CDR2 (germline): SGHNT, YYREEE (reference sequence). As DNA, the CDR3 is TGTGCCAGCAGCCCCCGAGCAGGGGCCCAAGTAGACAATGAGCAGTTCTTC. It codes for CASSPRAGAQVDNEQFF.

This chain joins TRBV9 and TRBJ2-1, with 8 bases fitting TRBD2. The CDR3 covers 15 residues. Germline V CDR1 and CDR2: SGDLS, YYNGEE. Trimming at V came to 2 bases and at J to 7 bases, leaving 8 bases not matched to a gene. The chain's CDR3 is CASSVTSGIGNEQFF. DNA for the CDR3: TGTGCCAGCAGCGTTACTAGCGGCATTGGGAATGAGCAGTTCTTC.

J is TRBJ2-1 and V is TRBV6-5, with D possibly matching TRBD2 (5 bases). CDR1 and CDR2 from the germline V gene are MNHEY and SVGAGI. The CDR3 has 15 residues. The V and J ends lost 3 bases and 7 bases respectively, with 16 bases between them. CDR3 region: CASSYEGLPWNEQFF. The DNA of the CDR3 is TGTGCCAGCAGTTATGAGGGATTACCTTGGAATGAGCAGTTCTTC.

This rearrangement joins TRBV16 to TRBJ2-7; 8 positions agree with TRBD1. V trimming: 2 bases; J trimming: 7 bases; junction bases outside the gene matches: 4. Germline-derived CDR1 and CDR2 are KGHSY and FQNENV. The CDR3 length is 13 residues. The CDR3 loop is CASSQPGQEEQYF. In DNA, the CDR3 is TGTGCCAGCAGCCAACCGGGACAGGAAGAGCAGTACTTC.

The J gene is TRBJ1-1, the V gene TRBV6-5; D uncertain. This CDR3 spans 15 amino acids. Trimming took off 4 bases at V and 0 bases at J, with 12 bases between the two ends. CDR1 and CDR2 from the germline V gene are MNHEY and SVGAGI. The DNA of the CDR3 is TGTGCCAGCAGTTTAAAGTACAGACTGAACACTGAAGCTTTCTTT. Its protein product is CASSLKYRLNTEAFF.

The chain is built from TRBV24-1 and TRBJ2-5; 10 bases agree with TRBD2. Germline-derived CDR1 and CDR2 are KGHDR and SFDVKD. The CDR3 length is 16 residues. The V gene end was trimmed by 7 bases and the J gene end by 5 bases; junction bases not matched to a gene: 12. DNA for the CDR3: TGTGCCACCAGAAAGCCCCTAGCGGGGGATTGGGAGACCCAGTACTTC. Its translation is CATRKPLAGDWETQYF.

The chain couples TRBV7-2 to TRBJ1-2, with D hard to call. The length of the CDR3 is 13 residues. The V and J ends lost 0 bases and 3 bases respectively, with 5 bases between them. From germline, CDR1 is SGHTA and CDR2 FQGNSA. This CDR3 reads CASSLARDYGYTF. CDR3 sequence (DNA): TGTGCCAGCAGCTTAGCACGGGACTATGGCTACACCTTC.

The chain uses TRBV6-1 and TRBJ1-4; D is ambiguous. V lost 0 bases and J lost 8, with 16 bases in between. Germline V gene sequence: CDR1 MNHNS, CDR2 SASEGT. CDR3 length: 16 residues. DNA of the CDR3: TGTGCCAGCAGTGAAGCGCTTGGAGAGTCCGCGGAAAAACTGTTTTTT. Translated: CASSEALGESAEKLFF.

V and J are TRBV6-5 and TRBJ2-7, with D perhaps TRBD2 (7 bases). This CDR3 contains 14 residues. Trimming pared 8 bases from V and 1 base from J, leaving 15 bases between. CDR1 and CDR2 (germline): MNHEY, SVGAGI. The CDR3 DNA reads TGTGCCAGCCACCTAGGGGGGGGGTCCTACGAGCAGTACTTC. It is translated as CASHLGGGSYEQYF.

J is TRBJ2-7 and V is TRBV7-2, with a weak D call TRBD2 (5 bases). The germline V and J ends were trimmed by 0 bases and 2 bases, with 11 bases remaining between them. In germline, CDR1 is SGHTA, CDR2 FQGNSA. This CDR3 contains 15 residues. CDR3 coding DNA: TGTGCCAGCAGCTTAGCATTAGCGTCCACCTACGAGCAGTACTTC. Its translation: CASSLALASTYEQYF.

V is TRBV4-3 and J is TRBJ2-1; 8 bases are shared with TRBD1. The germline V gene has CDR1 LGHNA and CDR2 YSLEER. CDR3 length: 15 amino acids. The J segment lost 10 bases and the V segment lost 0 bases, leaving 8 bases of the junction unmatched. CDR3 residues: CASSQEKDRAQEQFF. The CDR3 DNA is TGCGCCAGCAGCCAAGAGAAGGACAGGGCCCAGGAGCAGTTCTTC.

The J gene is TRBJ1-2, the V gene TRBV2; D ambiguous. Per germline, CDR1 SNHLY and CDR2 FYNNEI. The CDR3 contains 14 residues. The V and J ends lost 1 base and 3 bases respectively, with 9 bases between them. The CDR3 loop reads CASSEGSEYYGYTF. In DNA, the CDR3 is TGTGCCAGCAGTGAAGGATCGGAGTACTATGGCTACACCTTC.

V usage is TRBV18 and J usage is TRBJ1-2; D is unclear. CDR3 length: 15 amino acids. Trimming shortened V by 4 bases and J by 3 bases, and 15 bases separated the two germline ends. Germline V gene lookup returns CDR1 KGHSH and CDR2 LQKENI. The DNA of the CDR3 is TGTGCCAGCTCACTCGGGTCGAAGAGGGACTATGGCTACACCTTC. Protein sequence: CASSLGSKRDYGYTF. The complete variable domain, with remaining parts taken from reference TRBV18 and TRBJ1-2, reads NAGVMQNPRHLVRRRGQEARLRCSPMKGHSHVYWYRQLPEEGLKFMVYLQKENIIDESGMPKERFSAEFPKEGPSILRIQQVVRGDSAAYFCASSLGSKRDYGYTFGSGTRLTVV.

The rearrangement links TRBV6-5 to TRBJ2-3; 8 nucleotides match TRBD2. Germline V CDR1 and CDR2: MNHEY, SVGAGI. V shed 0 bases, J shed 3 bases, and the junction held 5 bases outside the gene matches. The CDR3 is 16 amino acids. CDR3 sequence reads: CASSYSGLVRTDTQYF. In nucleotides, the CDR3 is TGTGCCAGCAGTTACTCGGGACTAGTTCGTACAGATACGCAGTATTTT.

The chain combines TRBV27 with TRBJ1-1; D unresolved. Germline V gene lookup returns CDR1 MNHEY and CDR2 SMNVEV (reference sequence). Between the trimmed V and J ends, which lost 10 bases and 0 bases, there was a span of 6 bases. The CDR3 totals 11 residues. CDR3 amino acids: CATQMNTEAFF. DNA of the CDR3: TGTGCCACCCAAATGAACACTGAAGCTTTCTTT.

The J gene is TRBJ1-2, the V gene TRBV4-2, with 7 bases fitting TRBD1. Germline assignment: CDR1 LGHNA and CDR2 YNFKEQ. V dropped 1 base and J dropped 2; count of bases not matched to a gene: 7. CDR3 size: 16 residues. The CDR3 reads CASSQGDRDRNYGYTF. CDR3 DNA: TGTGCCAGCAGCCAAGGGGACCGGGACAGAAACTATGGCTACACCTTC.

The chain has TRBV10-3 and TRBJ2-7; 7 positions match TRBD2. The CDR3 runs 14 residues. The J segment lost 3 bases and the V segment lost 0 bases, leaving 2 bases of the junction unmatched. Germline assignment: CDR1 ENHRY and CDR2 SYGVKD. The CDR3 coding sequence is TGTGCCATCAGTGAGTCGGGACTAAACTACGAGCAGTACTTC. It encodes CAISESGLNYEQYF.